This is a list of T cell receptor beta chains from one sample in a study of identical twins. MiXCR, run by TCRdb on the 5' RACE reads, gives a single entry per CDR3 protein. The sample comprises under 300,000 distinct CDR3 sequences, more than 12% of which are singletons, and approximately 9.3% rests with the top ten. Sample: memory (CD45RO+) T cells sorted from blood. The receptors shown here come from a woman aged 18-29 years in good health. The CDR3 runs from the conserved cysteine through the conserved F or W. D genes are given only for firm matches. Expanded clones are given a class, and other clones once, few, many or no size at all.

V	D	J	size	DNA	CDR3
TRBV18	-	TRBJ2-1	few	TGTGCCAGCTCACCATCAGGGGAGCAGTTCTTC	CASSPSGEQFF
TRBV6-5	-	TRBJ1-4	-	TGTGCCAGCAGTTACTCGATTACAGCGCCTGAAAAACTGTTTTTT	CASSYSITAPEKLFF
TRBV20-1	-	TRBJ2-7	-	TGCAGTGGCAGGGAGAGCTCCTACGAGCAGTACTTC	CSGRESSYEQYF
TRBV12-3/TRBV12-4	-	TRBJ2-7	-	TGTGCCAGCAGTTTGGCGGCTCCCTACGAGCAGTACTTC	CASSLAAPYEQYF
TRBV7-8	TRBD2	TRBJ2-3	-	TGTGCCAGCAGCTTAATTGGGGCTAGCGGAAGCACAGATACGCAGTATTTT	CASSLIGASGSTDTQYF
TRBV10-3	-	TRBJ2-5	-	TGTGCCATCAGTTCTAGATCGGAGACCCAGTACTTC	CAISSRSETQYF
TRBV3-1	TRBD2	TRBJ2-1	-	TGTGCCAGCAGCCAGGCGGGACTAGCGGGGAACAATGAGCAGTTCTTC	CASSQAGLAGNNEQFF
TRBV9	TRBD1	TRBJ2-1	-	TGTGCCAGCAGTTCACAGGGGGCGTCATCAAATGAGCAGTTCTTC	CASSSQGASSNEQFF
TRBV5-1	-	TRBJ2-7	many	TGCGCCAGCAGCTCCGGACTGACCTACGAGCAGTACTTC	CASSSGLTYEQYF
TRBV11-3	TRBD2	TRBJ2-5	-	TGTGCCAGCAGCTCTGGGACTAGCGGGATGGGAGAGACCCAGTACTTC	CASSSGTSGMGETQYF
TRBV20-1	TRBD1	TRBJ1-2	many	TGCAGTGCCTCGACAGGGAAATTAGGTGGCTACACCTTC	CSASTGKLGGYTF
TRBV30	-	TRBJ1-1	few	TGTGCCTGGAGTAGGGCAGGGGCGTCCGAAGCTTTCTTT	CAWSRAGASEAFF
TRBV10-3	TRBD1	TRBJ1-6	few	TGTGCCATCAGCCGGGACAGGGGCCTAAATTCACCCCTCCACTTT	CAISRDRGLNSPLHF
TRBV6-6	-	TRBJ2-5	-	TGTGCCAGCAGTACAGGGCTGGAGACCCAGTACTTC	CASSTGLETQYF
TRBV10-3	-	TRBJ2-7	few	TGTGCCATCAGTGTTTCAGGGACGGTAGACTCCTACGAGCAGTACTTC	CAISVSGTVDSYEQYF
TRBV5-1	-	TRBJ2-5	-	TGCGCCAGCAGCTCGCTGAGGGGGTCGACAAGTCCTAATTTAGAGACCCAGTACTTC	CASSSLRGSTSPNLETQYF
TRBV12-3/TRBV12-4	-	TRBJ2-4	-	TGTGCCAGCAGCCTAGAGGGTAGCTACATTCAGTACTTC	CASSLEGSYIQYF
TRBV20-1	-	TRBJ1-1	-	TGCAGTGCTTCACCAGGGTCTTTGGCTTTCTTT	CSASPGSLAFF
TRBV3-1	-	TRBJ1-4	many	TGTGCCAGCAGCCAAGGGGCGGGAGATGAAAAACTGTTTTTT	CASSQGAGDEKLFF
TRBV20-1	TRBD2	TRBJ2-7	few	TGCAGTGCTAGGGAACTAGCGGGAGGATACGAGCAGTACTTC	CSARELAGGYEQYF
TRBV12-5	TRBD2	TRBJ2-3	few	TGTGCTAGTGGTTGGACTAGCGGGGCGCGGGATACGCAGTATTTT	CASGWTSGARDTQYF
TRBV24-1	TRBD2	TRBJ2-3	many	TGTGCCACCAGTGAGGCTAGCGGATTTACAGATACGCAGTATTTT	CATSEASGFTDTQYF
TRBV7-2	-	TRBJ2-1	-	TGTGCCAGCAGGGTTGGACGTAGGGGCGTCAATGAGCAGTTCTTC	CASRVGRRGVNEQFF
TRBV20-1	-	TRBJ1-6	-	TGCAGTGCTAGAGATCTAGGGGCTAGCTCCTATAATTCACCCCTCCACTTT	CSARDLGASSYNSPLHF
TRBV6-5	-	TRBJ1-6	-	TGTGCCAGCAGTTACCGAAGCCCGGCAGCTAATTCACCCCTCCACTTT	CASSYRSPAANSPLHF
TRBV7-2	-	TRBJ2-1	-	TGTGCCAGCAGCTTGGAGGAAACCGTTCTCAATGAGCAGTTCTTC	CASSLEETVLNEQFF
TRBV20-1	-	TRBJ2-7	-	TGCAGTGCTAAAGTATCGGGGCCAAGCGAGCAGTACTTC	CSAKVSGPSEQYF
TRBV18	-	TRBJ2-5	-	TGTGCCAGCTGCCGGACTGACTCCCAAGAGACCCAGTACTTC	CASCRTDSQETQYF
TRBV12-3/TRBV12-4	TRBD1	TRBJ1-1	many	TGTGCCAGCCTATACAGGGGAGCTGAAGCTTTCTTT	CASLYRGAEAFF
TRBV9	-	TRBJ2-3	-	TGTGCCAGCAGCGATGGGGCGGGCACAGATACGCAGTATTTT	CASSDGAGTDTQYF
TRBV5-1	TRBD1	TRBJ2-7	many	TGCGCCAGCAGCTTTCAGGGGGCGGCCGAGCAGTACTTC	CASSFQGAAEQYF
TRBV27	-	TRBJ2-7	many	TGTGCCAGCAGCGGAGCGAATTCATGGGAGCAGTACTTC	CASSGANSWEQYF
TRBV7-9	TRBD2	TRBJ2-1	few	TGTGCCAGCAGCTTAGGGTATAGCGGGGGGTACAATGAGCAGTTCTTC	CASSLGYSGGYNEQFF
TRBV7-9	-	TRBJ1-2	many	TGTGCCAGCAGCCCAGAGGGGACAAGTAACTATGGCTACACCTTC	CASSPEGTSNYGYTF
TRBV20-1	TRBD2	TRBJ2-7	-	TGCAGTGCTTCTACTAGCGGGAGGTACTACGAGCAGTACTTC	CSASTSGRYYEQYF
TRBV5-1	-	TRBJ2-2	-	TGCGACAGCAGCTTGGTCCCGAGGGGAATGGGCACGACCGGGGAGCTGTTTTTT	CDSSLVPRGMGTTGELFF
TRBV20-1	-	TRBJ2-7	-	TGCAGTGCTAGAGATTTAGGGCTAGGTGTCTACGAGCAGTACTTC	CSARDLGLGVYEQYF
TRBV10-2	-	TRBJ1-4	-	TGCGCCAGCAGGACCAATTGGGATGAAAAACTGTTTTTT	CASRTNWDEKLFF
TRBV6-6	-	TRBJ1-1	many	TGTGCCAGCTCCTTCACTGAAGCTTTCTTT	CASSFTEAFF
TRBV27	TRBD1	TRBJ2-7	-	TGTGCCAGCAGTTTGGGGGACAGAACCTACGAGCAGTACTTC	CASSLGDRTYEQYF
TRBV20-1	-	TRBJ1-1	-	TGCAGTGCGGGTGGTACTGAAGCTTTCTTT	CSAGGTEAFF
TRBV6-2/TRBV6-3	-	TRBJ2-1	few	TGTGCCAGCAGTTCCAGTGAGATAGATGAGCAGTTCTTC	CASSSSEIDEQFF
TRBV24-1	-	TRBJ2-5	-	TGTGCCACCAGTGACCGTTGGGGGGTCCAGTACTTC	CATSDRWGVQYF
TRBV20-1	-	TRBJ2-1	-	TGCAGTGCTACTAGGGAGCTTTGGCAATTCTTC	CSATRELWQFF
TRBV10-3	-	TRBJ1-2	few	TGTGCCATCAGCGAGGACACTCCTGGCTACACCTTC	CAISEDTPGYTF
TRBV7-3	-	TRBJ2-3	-	TGTGCCAGCAGCTTAACCGGTGACACCACCGATACGCAGTATTTT	CASSLTGDTTDTQYF
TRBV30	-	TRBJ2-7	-	TGTGCCTGGAGTCAGGGGGAGCAGTACTTC	CAWSQGEQYF
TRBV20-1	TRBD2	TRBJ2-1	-	TGCAGTGCTAACCCCCTGGAGGGAGGGTCCCCCTACAATGAGCAGTTCTTC	CSANPLEGGSPYNEQFF
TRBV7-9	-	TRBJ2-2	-	TGTGCCAGCCTCTCGGCCTCGGAGGCCACCGGGGAGCTGTTTTTT	CASLSASEATGELFF
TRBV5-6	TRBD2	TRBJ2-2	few	TGTGCCAGCAGACTAGCGGGAGCTGCCGGGGAGCTGTTTTTT	CASRLAGAAGELFF
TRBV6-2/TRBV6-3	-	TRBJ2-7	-	TGTGCCAGCAGTCTTAGGTGGAACTCCTACGAGCAGTACTTC	CASSLRWNSYEQYF